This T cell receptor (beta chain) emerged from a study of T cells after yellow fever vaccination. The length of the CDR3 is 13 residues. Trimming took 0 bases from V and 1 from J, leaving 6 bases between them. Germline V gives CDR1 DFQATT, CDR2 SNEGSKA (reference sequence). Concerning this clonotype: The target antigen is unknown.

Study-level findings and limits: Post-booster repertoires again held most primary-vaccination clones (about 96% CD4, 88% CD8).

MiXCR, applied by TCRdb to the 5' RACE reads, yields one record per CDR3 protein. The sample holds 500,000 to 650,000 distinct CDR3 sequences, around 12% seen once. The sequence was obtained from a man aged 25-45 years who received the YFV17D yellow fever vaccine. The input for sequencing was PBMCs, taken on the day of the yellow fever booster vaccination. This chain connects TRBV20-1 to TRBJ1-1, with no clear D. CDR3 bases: TGCAGTGCTAGAGATTCCAAGAACACTGAAGCTTTCTTT. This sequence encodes CSARDSKNTEAFF.